This TCR beta chain was documented in a study of cytomegalovirus exposure and HLA in healthy donors (dated by TCRdb to 2017 to 2019). Regarding the study in general: An earlier analysis of approximately 550 of the donors reported more than 250 Gb of sequence data and more than 90 million unique TCR beta sequences from some 180 million T cells. The number of typed donors differed by locus: about 629-630 for A, B, C, DRB1 and DQB1; approximately 520 for DQA1; roughly 600 for DPA1; and about 450 for DPB1. To decide whether each TCR beta V gene segment behaved as functional or pseudogenic, an earlier analysis of some 600 of the donors relied on high-throughput TCR beta sequencing. Class I and class II HLA loci were covered by the typing at four-digit resolution. The study was designed to test whether signatures of past pathogen exposure could be identified by cataloging public T cell receptors. The later analysis used no new phenotypic data to find candidate immune exposures, relying instead on TCR beta sequences and their occurrence across donors. An early release covering 500 to 750 HLA-typed donors comprised approximately 290 gigabases of sequencing data and approximately 85 million unique TCR sequences. To predict cytomegalovirus infection status, the study combined high-throughput TCR immunosequencing, statistical association of individual TCRs with disease status, and machine learning. The study profiled the T cell repertoires of 550 to 700 subjects by immunosequencing and related them to cytomegalovirus serostatus. Of the roughly 400 genotyped donors, approximately 81% were placed in the genetic ancestry cluster associated with self-reported Caucasian donors. In addition to the first cohort of around 670 subjects, a separate validation cohort of 120 different subjects was used. All discovery cohort repertoires had been generated on a single sequencing platform. Among about 370 genotyped donors of the cohort, an average of around 240,000 unique TCR beta nucleotide sequences was sequenced per donor, of which 15% to 20% were non-productive. A later analysis re-analyzed previously published TCR beta repertoires from roughly 630 donors and added high-resolution HLA genotyping to study TCR occurrence patterns. Donor age, sex, ethnicity and CMV serostatus were compiled together with the repertoire data. In a later genetic analysis, genome-wide SNP genotypes for about three fifths of the 666 donors were used, and that subset was treated as a discovery cohort. A handful of DR-DQ haplotypes were treated as single units for association and clustering because of strong linkage in the cohort.

Points on this clone: Its antigen is still unknown. Per-base qualities were not stored, and no clone one base away is much larger.

Its CDR3 holds 14 amino acids, cysteine through phenylalanine. Here the CDR3 DNA is all that survives: 42 bases in frame from base 1. V and J are truncated by 3 bases and 8 bases respectively, leaving an intervening sequence of 13 bases. CDR1 and CDR2, per the germline V gene (reference sequence), are SEHNR and FQNEAQ. General study outcomes and caveats: Linkage disequilibrium might explain the correlated functional status among segregating V segments, but an unknown experimental factor could not be ruled out. Most TCR sequences were seen in very few donors, while some public TCRs were found in many individuals. A cluster of highly shared sequence variants was judged likely to be a technical artifact of the sequencing pipeline. A further reported finding was that TCR beta sequences accurately predicted the HLA-A and HLA-B alleles for most subjects in the first cohort. According to the authors, the approach could potentially be generalized to other disease states and immunological phenotypes. The earlier analysis of fewer than 750 of the donors excluded approximately 15 rarely observed V segments, including chromosome 9 orphons, because counts were too low. CMV serostatus was the only immune exposure information available for the cohort. An earlier analysis of some 590 of the donors showed that most TCR beta V segments appeared in productive rearrangements either about 87% or about 30% of the time, which broadly matched IMGT annotations. Sequencing depth was assumed to be roughly uniform across donors in the presence/absence analyses, though that assumption may not hold. A later analysis associated about 17,000 TCR beta sequences with specific HLA alleles at a false discovery rate of 0.05. A later genetic analysis associated a missense DCLRE1C variant with V-gene and J-gene trimming of TCR beta chains, and an independent cohort replicated the association. According to a later analysis, TCR association rates differed among HLA loci, with DRB1 alleles showing the most associated TCRs and HLA-C alleles showing the fewest. In both the original and validation cohorts, the classifier was reported to diagnose cytomegalovirus status with high specificity and sensitivity. Because HLA typing was unavailable for some donors at each locus, only the typed subset was used in association tests. In a later analysis, HLA-associated TCR beta chains showed more clonal expansion and lower generation probabilities than non-associated chains that were equally common. In the study, approximately 150 TCR beta chains were listed as associated with cytomegalovirus. A few of the identified cytomegalovirus-associated TCR beta chains were confirmed in vitro to be specific for cytomegalovirus antigens. Only TCR beta chains were sequenced in this cohort, and the absence of alpha or paired-chain data limited detectable features. Strong co-occurrence of HLA alleles, especially DR and DQ, made assigning TCR associations to individual alleles difficult. Because the 87-base-pair reads could not distinguish some IMGT-functional V segments, including TRBV6-2 and TRBV6-3, those segments were excluded. A later analysis found that most CMV-associated TCR beta chains appeared HLA-restricted, with HLA associations seemingly driven largely by CMV exposure. According to a later analysis, parvovirus B19, influenza, CMV and Epstein-Barr virus appeared linked to several top co-occurrence clusters. A later genetic analysis reported fewer N-insertions in productive TCRs among donors in an Asian-associated ancestry cluster than the 666-donor mean.

The library came from the immunoSEQ multiplex PCR assay. For the multiplex PCR, a mixture combining 60 forward primers for TCR Vbeta segments and 13 reverse primers for TCR Jbeta segments was used. The CDR3 region of rearranged TCR beta genes was amplified from genomic DNA by a multiplex PCR assay. The Illumina HiSeq System was used to sequence the amplified TCR beta libraries as 87-base-pair reads. As for the original processing: A later analysis tallied tens of millions of unique TCR beta chains across the 666 repertoires, and approximately 11 million of those chains were shared by two or more donors. A nearest-neighbor algorithm error-corrected the raw reads and collapsed the reads into unique sequences, merging closely related sequences to remove PCR and sequencing errors. V, D and J gene segments were assigned by aligning CDR3 sequences to IMGT reference sequences. For a sequence to be retained, at least a six-nucleotide match to both a V gene segment and a J gene segment was required. Rearrangements were classified as productive when the CDR3 lacked stop codons and remained in frame with V and J, and all other rearrangements were classified as non-productive. Following IMGT convention, CDR3 was defined as the stretch from the second conserved V-encoded cysteine up to the conserved J-encoded phenylalanine. Sequences without an unambiguous match to a single V gene segment were excluded from the earlier analysis of almost 600 of the donors. In an earlier analysis of roughly 600 of the donors, a V segment was called functional when productive rearrangements were above 56.7%, and segregating when the standard deviation between donors exceeded 5%. To diagnose cytomegalovirus status from the catalog of TCR beta chain sequences, a statistical classification framework was built. In a later analysis, V and J genes were assigned by comparing TCR nucleotide sequences against IMGT/GENE-DB human TR gene sequences. Using the TCRdist pipeline, a later analysis assigned CDR3 sequences along with most-parsimonious VDJ recombination scenarios. In a later analysis, every TCR beta chain was defined by the combination of its CDR3 amino acid sequence and its V-gene family, and reads without a unique V-gene family were dropped. In a later analysis, several hundred highly shared, low-generation-probability nucleotide sequences were removed to address suspected cross-contamination and a sequencing artifact. In a later analysis, a clonal expansion index was calculated for each public chain from normalized within-repertoire ranks of inferred template counts. In a later analysis, generation probabilities were computed with a VDJ recombination model fitted to out-of-frame rearrangements, and the resulting probabilities were checked against IGoR. In a later analysis, TCR-TCR, TCR-HLA and TCR-CMV co-occurrence was scored with hypergeometric tests, and a repertoire-size bias correction was applied to TCR pairs. False discovery rates were estimated in a later analysis by permuting HLA or CMV assignments 20 times. In a later analysis, co-occurring TCRs were grouped using DBSCAN, with TCRdist sequence similarity added in when clustering inside HLA-allele-positive subsets. For co-occurrence clustering, repertoires with fewer than 30,000 or more than 120,000 public chains were excluded, along with five or six repertoires with anomalous nucleotide sharing. TCRdb retrieved this table from immuneACCESS and kept in-frame rearrangements only. Not all clones are present; in checked studies, unresolved V genes account for under half, and no reason is known for the remainder. V, J and clone size are taken as reported in that table, and D and trimming were inferred from the DNA itself. Across this sample there are approximately 100,000 clones, with roughly three quarters seen only once. Of the sample, over 4% falls within the top ten clones.

In total, roughly 670 healthy bone marrow donors made up the cohort. All cohort members were sampled while nominally healthy, although unrecorded immune exposures were likely present. The donor tested CMV seropositive, placing the donor among the 250 to 300 seropositive members of the cohort. A peripheral blood sample was provided by each donor, and peripheral blood mononuclear cells were used for TCR beta sequencing. Genomic DNA extraction from the blood cell samples was performed with the Qiagen DNeasy Blood Extraction Kit. Here the chain combines TRBV7-9 and TRBJ1-4; 5 matching bases give a weak D call of TRBD1. Material for sequencing was PBMCs. This clonotype was obtained from a female donor in good health and CMV-seropositive. The CDR3 sequence is CASSLLGAGEKLFF. The sequenced DNA: TGTGCCAGCAGCTTGCTAGGGGCCGGAGAAAAACTGTTTTTT.